Detailed here is one TCR beta chain. Its antigen is unidentified. From germline, CDR1 is SQVTM and CDR2 ANQGSEA. J lost 11 bases, V lost 7 bases, and 13 bases had no gene match. The CDR3 runs to 12 residues. This sample stems from a study of T cells after posttransplantation cyclophosphamide. TCRdb keeps only in-frame clones here, not all; method: immunoSEQ multiplex PCR. The profile shows just over 65,000 clones, just under 95% of them singletons. Study findings and constraints: TRB overlap between skin or GI tissue T cells and blood was limited. Donor CD8+ memory clones often dominated recipient blood repertoires at later times. TRB clonality was highly associated with recipient CMV seropositivity and reactivation.

The gene calls are TRBV29-1 and TRBJ1-1; 7 nucleotides align to TRBD1. Sequenced sample: PBMCs. The clonotype was recovered from a woman in her 30s in good health and a related stem cell transplant donor. The DNA for the CDR3 is TGCAGCGCTACATCGACAGGGTACAAGGCTTTCTTT. This codes for CSATSTGYKAFF.